This T cell receptor (beta chain) originates from a study of lymphopenia after photon versus proton radiotherapy. Concerning this clone itself: What it binds is not known.

The V end was cut by 3 bases, the J end by 0 bases, with 6 bases between. Germline CDR1 reads SGHTA; CDR2 reads FQGNSA. This CDR3 has 14 amino acids. Profiling relied on immunoSEQ multiplex PCR, and the TCRdb table lists in-frame clones only, not all of them. The sample shows around 6,000 clones, approximately 90% of them seen only once. Study-level points and caveats: Proton therapy kept repertoires fairly stable, unlike photons, which gained effector/memory cells. After lymphocyte nadir, photon-treated repertoires showed oligoclonal expansion, especially CD8+ Temra. A bigger post-nadir fall in TCR diversity correlated inversely with survival time in deceased patients. Only patients who died were analyzed for survival; proton advantage is unproven.

This TCR was recovered from a man aged 55-75 years with cholangiocarcinoma. V usage is TRBV7-2 and J usage is TRBJ1-5; possibly TRBD1 for D (5 bases). The sample here was peripheral blood, taken from a patient treated with photon-based radiotherapy. This chain's CDR3 is CASSFDSSNQPQHF. The CDR3 DNA is TGTGCCAGCAGCTTCGACAGTAGCAATCAGCCCCAGCATTTT.